This T cell receptor (beta chain) derives from a study of blood T cell repertoires in COVID-19 (dated by TCRdb to 2020 to 2021). In the study overall: Samples from collaborators originated in the United States, Italy and Spain and spanned both the acute and convalescent phases of COVID-19. The prospective study material was composed of cDNA or gDNA derived from T cells, B-cell-depleted T cells, or PBMCs. Deeply sampled blood TCRbeta repertoires from subjects exposed to, actively infected with, or recovered from COVID-19 were included in the dataset. The repertoires were released in a freely available public database intended as a resource for research on the immune response to SARS-CoV-2. Samples were obtained from the ongoing ImmuneRACE study (first 160 participants) and from 1,200 or so subjects provided by 6 global collaborators. Sample metadata almost always included a de-identified subject ID, COVID-19 status, age in years and sex. HLA class I and class II types, where available, came from metadata supplied by the sample provider rather than from assay-based typing. Overall study results and their limits: Clinical and demographic metadata were provided uncurated, with the amount varying by source and participant.

Germline trimming amounts to 2 bases on V and 4 bases on J, with 18 as the count of junction bases outside the gene matches. Reading the germline V gene gives CDR1 SGHAT and CDR2 FQNNGV. The CDR3 holds 19 amino acids from the cysteine to the phenylalanine. The retained sequence is limited to the CDR3, 57 bases, with the frame set at the first base. Participants in the prospective study were aged roughly 18 to 100 years, lived in about two dozen United States geographic areas, and enrolled through a virtual design. Cohort assignment in the prospective study relied on participant-reported clinical history from a screening survey and a study questionnaire. In the prospective study, mobile phlebotomists collected whole blood, serum and a nasopharyngeal or oropharyngeal swab from each participant. Prospective study participants could optionally give additional blood draws and questionnaires over an approximately 2-month period. Prospective study blood samples were shipped either frozen or at room temperature before DNA extraction.

About this clone: No cognate antigen has been identified for it. No quality values exist for individual bases; no much larger clone is one base distant.

TCRbeta CDR3 regions were amplified from genomic DNA using the immunoSEQ Assay, a bias-controlled multiplex PCR. In the paper's pipeline: The number of nucleated cells in each sample was estimated by amplification of reference gene primers within the assay. To quantify the absolute abundance of each unique TCRbeta CDR3 rearrangement, sequence reads were collapsed and filtered. For each sample, productive Simpson clonality was calculated as the square root of Simpson's diversity index over productive rearrangements. The table comes from immuneACCESS by way of TCRdb, which keeps in-frame sequences with V and J called. Part of the clones is missing from these tables; in studies checked, under half for an unresolved V gene and the rest for unknown reasons. That table furnishes V, J and clone size, whereas the DNA furnished D and trimming. This sample gives 180,000 or so clones in total; roughly 83% of them show up just once. 4.5% to 7% of the sample goes to the ten largest clones.

This clonotype was obtained from a man aged 35-49 years with acute COVID-19. Sequences were obtained from PBMCs or T cells enriched from blood (not recorded which). This chain is built from TRBV11-2 and TRBJ2-7, with 9 bases in between that match TRBD1. The sequenced DNA is TGTGCCAGCAGCTTATCTAGCGGTACGGGAACAGGGGGCAAGTACGAGCAGTACTTC. It translates to CASSLSSGTGTGGKYEQYF.